This T cell receptor beta chain was obtained from a study of T cells after yellow fever vaccination. As for the study in general: For low cell numbers, libraries were made with SMART-Seq v4 Ultra Low Input. General study results and limits: Most primary-vaccination clones reappeared after the booster (just under 98% CD4, roughly 90% CD8).

V was cut by 4 bases and J by 2 bases, with 12 bases left in between. In germline, CDR1 is SQVTM, CDR2 ANQGSEA. This CDR3 contains 13 residues. This clonotype was recorded many times. Its matching antigen is unknown. MiXCR, run by TCRdb on the 5' RACE reads, gives a single entry per CDR3 protein. The sample records some 150,000 distinct CDR3 sequences, approximately 6.6% being singletons. This specimen was CD4+ T cells sorted from PBMCs, taken 10 days after the yellow fever booster vaccination. The receptor comes from a man in his thirties or forties who received the YFV17D yellow fever vaccine. The chain couples TRBV29-1 to TRBJ2-7, with D possibly being TRBD1 or TRBD2 (6 bases each). CDR3 protein: CSVVTGRTYEQYF. The CDR3 DNA is TGCAGCGTTGTAACAGGGAGGACCTACGAGCAGTACTTC.